The following is a T cell receptor (beta chain) sequence with its context. The antigen remains unidentified. This entry is derived from a study of blood T cells in healthy people across ages. Overall study findings and caveats: In long-lived donors, naive CD4+ cell counts and diversity exceeded those of aged donors. The unknown donor CMV status may have confounded expanded clonotype changes.

Primed by a sample-barcoded 5' primer and a J-beta primer mix, a second PCR proceeded for 7 to 11 cycles. MiXCR was run by TCRdb on the 5' RACE reads, yielding one entry per CDR3 protein. The sample carries 980,000 or so distinct CDR3 sequences, around 49% recorded once. Samples had at least 7 million PBMCs isolated from them. Germline CDR1 and CDR2: MNHEY and SVGEGT. Between the trimmed V and J ends, which lost 0 bases and 5 bases, there was a span of 19 bases. This CDR3 is 17 amino acids long. This TCR was sampled from a man aged 30 to 39 in good health. The chain carries TRBV6-2 or TRBV6-3 and TRBJ2-5; the D call may be TRBD1 or TRBD2 (5 bases each). The sequenced sample was blood. CDR3 coding DNA: TGTGCCAGCAGTTACTCGATGGGGACGTCTTCCGGGGAGACCCAGTACTTC. It specifies CASSYSMGTSSGETQYF.